The subject of this entry is one T cell receptor beta chain. No antigen is known for it. This sample stems from a study of cytomegalovirus exposure and HLA in healthy donors. Study observations and caveats: The analysis excluded some indistinguishable V segments, including TRBV6-2 and TRBV6-3.

PCR used 60 Vbeta primers and 13 Jbeta primers. The data were produced by immunoSEQ multiplex PCR, yet TCRdb's version contains in-frame clones alone and is incomplete. The data contain more than 100,000 clones, about three quarters of them singletons. Germline trimming cut 5 bases from V and 3 bases from J; bases unmatched to any gene: 4. The germline V gene has CDR1 LNHDA and CDR2 SQIVND (reference sequence). The CDR3 totals 15 residues. The genes are TRBV19 and TRBJ2-1; 10 bases match TRBD2. The receptor was derived from a female donor in good health and CMV-seropositive. The sequencing sample was made of PBMCs. CDR3 amino acids: CASSERGGVYNEQFF. The CDR3, as DNA: TGTGCCAGTAGTGAGCGGGGGGGGGTCTACAATGAGCAGTTCTTC.